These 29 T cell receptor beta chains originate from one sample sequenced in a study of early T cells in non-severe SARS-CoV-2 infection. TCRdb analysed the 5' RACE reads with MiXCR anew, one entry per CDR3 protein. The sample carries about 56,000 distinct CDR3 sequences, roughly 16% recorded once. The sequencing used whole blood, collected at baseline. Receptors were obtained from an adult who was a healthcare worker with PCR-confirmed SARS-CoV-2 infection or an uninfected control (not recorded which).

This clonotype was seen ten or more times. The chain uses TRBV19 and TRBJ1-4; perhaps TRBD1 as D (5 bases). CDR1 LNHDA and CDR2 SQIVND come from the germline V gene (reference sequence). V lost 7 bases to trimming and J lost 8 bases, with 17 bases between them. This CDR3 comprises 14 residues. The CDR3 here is CASNRGGDPEKLFF. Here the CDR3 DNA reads TGTGCCAGTAACCGGGGAGGGGACCCGGAAAAACTGTTTTTT.

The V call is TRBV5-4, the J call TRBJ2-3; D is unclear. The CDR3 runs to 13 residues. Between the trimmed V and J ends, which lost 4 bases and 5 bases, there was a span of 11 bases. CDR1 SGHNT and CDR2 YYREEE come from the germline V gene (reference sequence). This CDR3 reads CASSGKLVDTQYF. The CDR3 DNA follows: TGTGCCAGCAGCGGAAAACTGGTAGATACGCAGTATTTT.

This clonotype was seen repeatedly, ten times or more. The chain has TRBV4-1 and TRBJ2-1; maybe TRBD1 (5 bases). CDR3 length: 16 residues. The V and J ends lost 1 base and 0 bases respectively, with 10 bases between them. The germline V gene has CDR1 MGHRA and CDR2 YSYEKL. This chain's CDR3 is CASSQAGYSSYNEQFF. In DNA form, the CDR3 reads TGCGCCAGCAGCCAAGCAGGGTATAGCTCCTACAATGAGCAGTTCTTC.

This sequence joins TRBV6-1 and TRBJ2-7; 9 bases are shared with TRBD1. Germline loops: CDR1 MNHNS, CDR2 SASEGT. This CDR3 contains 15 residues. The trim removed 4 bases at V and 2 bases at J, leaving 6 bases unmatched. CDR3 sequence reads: CASSADRGSTYEQYF. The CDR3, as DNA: TGTGCCAGCAGTGCGGACAGGGGTTCTACCTACGAGCAGTACTTC.

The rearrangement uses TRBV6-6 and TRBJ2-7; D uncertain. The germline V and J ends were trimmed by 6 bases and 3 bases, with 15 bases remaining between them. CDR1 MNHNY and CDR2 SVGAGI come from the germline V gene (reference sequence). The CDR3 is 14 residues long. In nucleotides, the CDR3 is TGTGCCAGCAGCCAAGAATTGGGCCGCTACGAGCAGTACTTC. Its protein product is CASSQELGRYEQYF.

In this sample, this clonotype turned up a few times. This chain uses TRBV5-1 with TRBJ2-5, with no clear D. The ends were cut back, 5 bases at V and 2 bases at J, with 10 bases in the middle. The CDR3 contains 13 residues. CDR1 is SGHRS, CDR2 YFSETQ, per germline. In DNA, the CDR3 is TGCGCCAGCAGATTCTCAGGACAAGAGACCCAGTACTTC. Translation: CASRFSGQETQYF.

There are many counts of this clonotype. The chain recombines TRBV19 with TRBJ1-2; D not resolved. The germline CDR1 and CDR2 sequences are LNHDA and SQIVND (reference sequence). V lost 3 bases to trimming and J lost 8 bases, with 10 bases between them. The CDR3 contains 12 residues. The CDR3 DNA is TGTGCCAGTAGTATGTCCACCGCCGGCTACACCTTC. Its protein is CASSMSTAGYTF.

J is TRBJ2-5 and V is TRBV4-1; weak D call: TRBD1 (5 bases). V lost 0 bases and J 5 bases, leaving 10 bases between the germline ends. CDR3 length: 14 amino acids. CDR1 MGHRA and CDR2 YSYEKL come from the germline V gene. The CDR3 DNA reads TGCGCCAGCAGCCAAGATCCCAGGGCTGAGACCCAGTACTTC. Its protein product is CASSQDPRAETQYF.

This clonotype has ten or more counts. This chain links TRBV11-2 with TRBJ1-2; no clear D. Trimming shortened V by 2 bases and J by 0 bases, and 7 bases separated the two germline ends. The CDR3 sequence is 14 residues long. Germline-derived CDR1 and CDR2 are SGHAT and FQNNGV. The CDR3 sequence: CASSLIRANYGYTF. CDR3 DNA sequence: TGTGCCAGCAGCTTAATTAGGGCTAACTATGGCTACACCTTC.

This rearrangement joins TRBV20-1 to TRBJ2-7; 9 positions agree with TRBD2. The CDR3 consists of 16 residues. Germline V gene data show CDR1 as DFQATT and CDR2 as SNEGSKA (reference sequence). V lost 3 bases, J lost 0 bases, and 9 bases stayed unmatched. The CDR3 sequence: CSARRGASGNSYEQYF. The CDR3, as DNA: TGCAGTGCTAGGCGAGGGGCTAGCGGGAACTCCTACGAGCAGTACTTC.

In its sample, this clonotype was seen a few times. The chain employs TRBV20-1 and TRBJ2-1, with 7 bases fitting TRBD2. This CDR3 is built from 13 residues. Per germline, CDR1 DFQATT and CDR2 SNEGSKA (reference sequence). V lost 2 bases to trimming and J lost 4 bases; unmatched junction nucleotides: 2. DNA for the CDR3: TGCAGTGCTAGACGGGGACTATACAATGAGCAGTTCTTC. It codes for CSARRGLYNEQFF.

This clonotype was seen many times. In nucleotides, the CDR3 is TGCGCCAGCGGACAGGGGGCAAGAGAGACCCAGTACTTC. Translated: CASGQGARETQYF. This chain joins TRBV5-1 and TRBJ2-5; 11 nucleotides match TRBD1. The CDR3 covers 13 residues. Looked up from germline, CDR1 is SGHRS and CDR2 is YFSETQ. J lost 4 bases, V lost 7 bases, and 3 bases had no gene match.

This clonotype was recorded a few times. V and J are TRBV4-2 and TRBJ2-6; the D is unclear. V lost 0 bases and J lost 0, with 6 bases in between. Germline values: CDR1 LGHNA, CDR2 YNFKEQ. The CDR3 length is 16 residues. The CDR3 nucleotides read TGTGCCAGCAGCCAAGACGTGGCCTCTGGGGCCAACGTCCTGACTTTC. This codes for CASSQDVASGANVLTF.

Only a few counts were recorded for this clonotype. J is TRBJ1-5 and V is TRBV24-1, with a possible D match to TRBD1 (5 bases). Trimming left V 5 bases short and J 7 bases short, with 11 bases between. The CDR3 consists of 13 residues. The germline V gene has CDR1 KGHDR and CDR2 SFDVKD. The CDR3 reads CATSAGMGQPQHF. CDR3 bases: TGTGCCACCAGTGCAGGGATGGGCCAGCCCCAGCATTTT.

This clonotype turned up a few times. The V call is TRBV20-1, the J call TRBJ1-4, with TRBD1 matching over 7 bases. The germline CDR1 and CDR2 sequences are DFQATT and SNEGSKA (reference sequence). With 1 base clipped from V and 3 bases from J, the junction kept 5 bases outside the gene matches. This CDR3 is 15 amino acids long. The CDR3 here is CSARVSGTANEKLFF. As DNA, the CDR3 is TGCAGTGCTAGAGTTTCCGGGACAGCTAATGAAAAACTGTTTTTT.

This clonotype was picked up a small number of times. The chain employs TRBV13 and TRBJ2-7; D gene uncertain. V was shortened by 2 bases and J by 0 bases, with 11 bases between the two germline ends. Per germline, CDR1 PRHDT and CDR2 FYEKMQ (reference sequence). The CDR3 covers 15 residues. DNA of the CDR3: TGTGCCAGCAGCTTAAGGGCCGAAAGCTCCTACGAGCAGTACTTC. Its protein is CASSLRAESSYEQYF.

CDR3: CASTGPMDEAFF. The DNA for the CDR3 is TGTGCCAGCACAGGTCCCATGGATGAAGCTTTCTTT. The V and J genes are TRBV3-1 and TRBJ1-1; the D is unclear. V lost 7 bases and J 7 bases, leaving 13 bases between the germline ends. CDR1 and CDR2 from the germline V gene are LGHDT and YNNKEL (reference sequence). The CDR3 is 12 amino acids.

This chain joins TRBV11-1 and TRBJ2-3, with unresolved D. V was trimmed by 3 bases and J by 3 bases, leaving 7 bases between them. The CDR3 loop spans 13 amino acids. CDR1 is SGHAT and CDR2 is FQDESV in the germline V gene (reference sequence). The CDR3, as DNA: TGTGCCAGCAGCTTCACTTTAACAGATACGCAGTATTTT. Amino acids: CASSFTLTDTQYF.

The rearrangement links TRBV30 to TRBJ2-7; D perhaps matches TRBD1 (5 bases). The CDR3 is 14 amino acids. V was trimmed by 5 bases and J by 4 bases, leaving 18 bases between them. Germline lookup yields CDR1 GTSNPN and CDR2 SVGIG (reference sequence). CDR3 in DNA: TGTGCCTGGGGCCCTGGTAGAAGGGGATACGAGCAGTACTTC. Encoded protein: CAWGPGRRGYEQYF.

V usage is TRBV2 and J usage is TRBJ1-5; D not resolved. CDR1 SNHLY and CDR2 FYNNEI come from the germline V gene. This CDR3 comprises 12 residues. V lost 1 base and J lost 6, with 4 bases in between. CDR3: CASSEETQPQHF. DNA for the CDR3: TGTGCCAGCAGTGAAGAGACTCAGCCCCAGCATTTT.

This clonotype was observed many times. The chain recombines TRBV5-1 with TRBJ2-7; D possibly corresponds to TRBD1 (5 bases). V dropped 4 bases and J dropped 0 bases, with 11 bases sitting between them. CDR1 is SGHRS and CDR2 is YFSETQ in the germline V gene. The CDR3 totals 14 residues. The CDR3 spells CASSAEGASYEQYF. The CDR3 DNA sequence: TGCGCCAGCAGCGCAGAAGGGGCCTCCTACGAGCAGTACTTC.

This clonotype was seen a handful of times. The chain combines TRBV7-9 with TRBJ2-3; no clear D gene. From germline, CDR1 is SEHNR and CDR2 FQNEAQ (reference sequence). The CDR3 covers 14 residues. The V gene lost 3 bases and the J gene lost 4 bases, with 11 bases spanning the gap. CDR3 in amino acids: CASSLSGVSDTQYF. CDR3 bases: TGTGCCAGCAGCTTGTCCGGAGTCTCAGATACGCAGTATTTT.

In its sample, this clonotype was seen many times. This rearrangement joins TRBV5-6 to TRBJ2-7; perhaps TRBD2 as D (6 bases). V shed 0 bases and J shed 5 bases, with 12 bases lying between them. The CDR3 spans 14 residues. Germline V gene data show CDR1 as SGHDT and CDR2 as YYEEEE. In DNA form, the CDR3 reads TGTGCCAGCAGCTTGGCCAGCGGGTCAAACGAGCAGTACTTC. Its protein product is CASSLASGSNEQYF. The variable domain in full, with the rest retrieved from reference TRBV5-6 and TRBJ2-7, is DAGVTQSPTHLIKTRGQQVTLRCSPKSGHDTVSWYQQALGQGPQFIFQYYEEEERQRGNFPDRFSGHQFPNYSSELNVNALLLGDSALYLCASSLASGSNEQYFGPGTRLTVT.

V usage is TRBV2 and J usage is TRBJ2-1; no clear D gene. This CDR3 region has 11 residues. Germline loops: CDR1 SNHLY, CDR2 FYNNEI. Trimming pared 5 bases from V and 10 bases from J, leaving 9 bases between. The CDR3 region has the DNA TGTGCCAGCAGTTACGACGACGAGCAGTTCTTC. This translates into CASSYDDEQFF.

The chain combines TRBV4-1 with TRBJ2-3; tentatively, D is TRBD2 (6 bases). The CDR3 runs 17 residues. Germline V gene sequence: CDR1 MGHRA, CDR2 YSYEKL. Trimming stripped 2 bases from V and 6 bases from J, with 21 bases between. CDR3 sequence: CASSQLPLAIGRDTQYF. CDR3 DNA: TGCGCCAGCAGCCAACTACCACTAGCTATTGGCCGGGATACGCAGTATTTT.

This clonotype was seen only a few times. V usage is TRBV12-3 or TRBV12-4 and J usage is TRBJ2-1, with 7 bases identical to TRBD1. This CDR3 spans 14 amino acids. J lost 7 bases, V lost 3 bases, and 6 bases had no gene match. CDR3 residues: CASSFTGTENEQFF. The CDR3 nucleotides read TGTGCCAGCAGTTTCACCGGGACAGAGAATGAGCAGTTCTTC.

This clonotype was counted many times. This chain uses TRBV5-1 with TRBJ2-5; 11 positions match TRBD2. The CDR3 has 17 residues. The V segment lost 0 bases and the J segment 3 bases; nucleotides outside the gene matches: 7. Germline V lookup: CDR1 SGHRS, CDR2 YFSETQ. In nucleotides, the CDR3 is TGCGCCAGCAGCTTGGTGCTAGCGGGAGGTTTGGAAGAGACCCAGTACTTC. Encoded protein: CASSLVLAGGLEETQYF.

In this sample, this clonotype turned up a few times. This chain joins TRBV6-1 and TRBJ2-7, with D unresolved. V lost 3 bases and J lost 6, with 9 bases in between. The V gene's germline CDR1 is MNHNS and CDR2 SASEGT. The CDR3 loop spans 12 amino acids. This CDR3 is CASSDGIFEQYF. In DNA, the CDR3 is TGTGCCAGCAGTGACGGCATATTCGAGCAGTACTTC.

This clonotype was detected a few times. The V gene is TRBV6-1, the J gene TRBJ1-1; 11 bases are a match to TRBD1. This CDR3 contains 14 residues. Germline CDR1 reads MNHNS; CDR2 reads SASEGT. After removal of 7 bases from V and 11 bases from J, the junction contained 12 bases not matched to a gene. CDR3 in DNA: TGTGCCAGCATTATGGACAGGGGGCAGATCATCGCTTTCTTT. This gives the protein CASIMDRGQIIAFF.